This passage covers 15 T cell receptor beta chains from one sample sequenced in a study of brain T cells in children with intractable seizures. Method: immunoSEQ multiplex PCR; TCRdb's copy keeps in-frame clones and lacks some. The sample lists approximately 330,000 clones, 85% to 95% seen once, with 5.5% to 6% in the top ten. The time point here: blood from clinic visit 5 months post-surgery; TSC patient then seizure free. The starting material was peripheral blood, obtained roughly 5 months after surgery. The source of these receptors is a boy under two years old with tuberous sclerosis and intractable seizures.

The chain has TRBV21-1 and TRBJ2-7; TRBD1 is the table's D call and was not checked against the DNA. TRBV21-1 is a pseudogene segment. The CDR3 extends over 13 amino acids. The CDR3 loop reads CASSAQLIYEQYF. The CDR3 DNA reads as TGTGCCAGCAGCGCACAGCTTATTTACGAGCAGTACTTC.

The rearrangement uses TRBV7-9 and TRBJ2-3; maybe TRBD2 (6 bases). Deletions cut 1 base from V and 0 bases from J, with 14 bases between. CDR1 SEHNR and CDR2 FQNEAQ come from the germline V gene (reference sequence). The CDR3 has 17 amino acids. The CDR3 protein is CASSLDPGLISTDTQYF. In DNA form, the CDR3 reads TGTGCCAGCAGCTTAGACCCGGGACTCATAAGCACAGATACGCAGTATTTT.

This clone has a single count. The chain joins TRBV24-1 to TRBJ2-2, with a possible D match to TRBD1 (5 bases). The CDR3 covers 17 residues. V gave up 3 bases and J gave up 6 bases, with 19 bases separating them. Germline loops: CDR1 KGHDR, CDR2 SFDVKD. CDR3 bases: TGTGCCACCAGTGATCTCCCCGGGCAGGGTAGGCCCGGGGAGCTGTTTTTT. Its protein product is CATSDLPGQGRPGELFF.

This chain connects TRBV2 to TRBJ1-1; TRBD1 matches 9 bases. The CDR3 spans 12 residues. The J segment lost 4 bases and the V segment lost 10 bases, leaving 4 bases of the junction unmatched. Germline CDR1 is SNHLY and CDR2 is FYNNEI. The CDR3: CAKQGAGTEAFF. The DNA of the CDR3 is TGTGCCAAACAGGGGGCGGGCACTGAAGCTTTCTTT.

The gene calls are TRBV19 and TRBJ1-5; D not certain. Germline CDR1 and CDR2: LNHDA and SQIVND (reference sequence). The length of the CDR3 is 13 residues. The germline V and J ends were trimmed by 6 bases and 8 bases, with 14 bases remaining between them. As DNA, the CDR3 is TGTGCCAGTAGCGACTTGGGAGGGAAGCCCCAGCATTTT. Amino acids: CASSDLGGKPQHF.

This CDR3 is CATSLTGGSTDTQYF. The CDR3, as DNA: TGTGCCACCAGTTTAACAGGGGGAAGCACAGATACGCAGTATTTT. This rearrangement joins TRBV24-1 to TRBJ2-3; TRBD1 matches at 8 bases. V lost 6 bases and J lost 0; bases outside the gene matches: 4. This CDR3 is 15 amino acids long. Germline V CDR1 and CDR2: KGHDR, SFDVKD.

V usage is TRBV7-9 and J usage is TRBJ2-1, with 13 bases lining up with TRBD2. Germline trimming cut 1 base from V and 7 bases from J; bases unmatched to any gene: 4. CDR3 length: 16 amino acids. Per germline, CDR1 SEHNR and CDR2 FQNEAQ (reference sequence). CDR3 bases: TGTGCCAGCAGCTTAGTAACTAGCGGGAGGGGGAATGAGCAGTTCTTC. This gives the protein CASSLVTSGRGNEQFF. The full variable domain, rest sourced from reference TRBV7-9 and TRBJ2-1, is DTGVSQNPRHKITKRGQNVTFRCDPISEHNRLYWYRQTLGQGPEFLTYFQNEAQLEKSRLLSDRFSAERPKGSFSTLEIQRTEQGDSAMYLCASSLVTSGRGNEQFFGPGTRLTVL.

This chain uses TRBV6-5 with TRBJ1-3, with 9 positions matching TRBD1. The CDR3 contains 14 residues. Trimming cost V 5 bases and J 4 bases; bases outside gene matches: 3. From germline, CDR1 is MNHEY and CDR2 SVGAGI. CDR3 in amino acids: CASSPGQGGNTIYF. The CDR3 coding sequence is TGTGCCAGCAGTCCGGGACAGGGAGGAAACACCATATATTTT.

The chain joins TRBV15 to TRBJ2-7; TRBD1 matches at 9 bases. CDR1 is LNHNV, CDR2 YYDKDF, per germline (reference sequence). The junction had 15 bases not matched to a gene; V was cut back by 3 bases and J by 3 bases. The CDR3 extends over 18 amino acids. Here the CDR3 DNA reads TGTGCCACCAGCAGCCTGGGACAGGGTTATTCTCGGGACTACGAGCAGTACTTC. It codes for CATSSLGQGYSRDYEQYF.

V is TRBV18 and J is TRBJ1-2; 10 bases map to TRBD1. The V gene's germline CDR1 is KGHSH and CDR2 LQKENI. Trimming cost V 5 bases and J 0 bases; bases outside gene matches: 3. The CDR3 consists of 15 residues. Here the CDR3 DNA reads TGTGCCAGCTCAACCGGACAGGGGGCTAACTATGGCTACACCTTC. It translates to CASSTGQGANYGYTF.

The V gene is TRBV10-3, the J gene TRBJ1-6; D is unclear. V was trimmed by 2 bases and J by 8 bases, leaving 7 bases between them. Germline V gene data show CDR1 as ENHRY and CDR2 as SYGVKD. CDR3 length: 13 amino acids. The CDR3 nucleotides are TGTGCCATCAGTGAGGTTTTGGATTCACCCCTCCACTTT. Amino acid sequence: CAISEVLDSPLHF.

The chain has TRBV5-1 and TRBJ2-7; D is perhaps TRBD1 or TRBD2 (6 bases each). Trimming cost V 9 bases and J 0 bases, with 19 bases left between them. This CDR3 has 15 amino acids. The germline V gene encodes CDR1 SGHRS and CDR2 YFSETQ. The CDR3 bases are TGCGCCACATCCAAAGGGGGGCCCCTCTCCTACGAGCAGTACTTC. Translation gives CATSKGGPLSYEQYF.

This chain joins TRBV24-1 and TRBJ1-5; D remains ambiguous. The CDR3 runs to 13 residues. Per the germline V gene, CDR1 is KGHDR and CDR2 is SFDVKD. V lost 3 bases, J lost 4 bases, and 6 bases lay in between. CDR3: CATSDNLNQPQHF. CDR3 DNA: TGTGCCACCAGTGATAACCTTAATCAGCCCCAGCATTTT.

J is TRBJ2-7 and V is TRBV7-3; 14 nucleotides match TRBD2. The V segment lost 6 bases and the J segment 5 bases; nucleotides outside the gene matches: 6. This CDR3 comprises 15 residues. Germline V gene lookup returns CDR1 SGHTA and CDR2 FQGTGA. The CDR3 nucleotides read TGTGCCAGCAGTTCGGGACTAGCGGGAGCGGACGAGCAGTACTTC. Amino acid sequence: CASSSGLAGADEQYF. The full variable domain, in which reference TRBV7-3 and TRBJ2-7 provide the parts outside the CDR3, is GAGVSQTPSNKVTEKGKYVELRCDPISGHTALYWYRQSLGQGPEFLIYFQGTGAADDSGLPNDRFFAVRPEGSVSTLKIQRTERGDSAVYLCASSSGLAGADEQYFGPGTRLTVT.

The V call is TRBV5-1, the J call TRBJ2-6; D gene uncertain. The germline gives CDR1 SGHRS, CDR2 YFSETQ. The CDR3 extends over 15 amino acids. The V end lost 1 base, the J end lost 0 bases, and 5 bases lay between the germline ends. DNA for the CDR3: TGCGCCAGCAGCTTGCTTCCCTCTGGGGCCAACGTCCTGACTTTC. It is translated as CASSLLPSGANVLTF. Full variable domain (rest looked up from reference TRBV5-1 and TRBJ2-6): KAGVTQTPRYLIKTRGQQVTLSCSPISGHRSVSWYQQTPGQGLQFLFEYFSETQRNKGNFPGRFSGRQFSNSRSEMNVSTLELGDSALYLCASSLLPSGANVLTFGAGSRLTVL.